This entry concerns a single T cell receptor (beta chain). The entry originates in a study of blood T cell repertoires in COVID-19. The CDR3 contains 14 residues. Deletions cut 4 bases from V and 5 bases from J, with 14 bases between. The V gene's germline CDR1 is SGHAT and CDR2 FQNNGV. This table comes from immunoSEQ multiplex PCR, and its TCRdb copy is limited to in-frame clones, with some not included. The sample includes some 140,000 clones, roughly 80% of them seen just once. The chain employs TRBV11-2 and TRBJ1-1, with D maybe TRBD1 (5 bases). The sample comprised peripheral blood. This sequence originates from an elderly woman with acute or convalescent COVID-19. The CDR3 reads CASSSWQGGTEAFF. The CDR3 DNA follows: TGTGCCAGCAGCTCGTGGCAGGGAGGGACTGAAGCTTTCTTT.